These 32 T cell receptor beta chains were sequenced from one sample in a study of cytomegalovirus exposure and HLA in healthy donors. Assay used: immunoSEQ multiplex PCR; TCRdb lists only in-frame clones, some missing. The table has 130,000 to 150,000 clones, over 80% seen once. Sequencing input: PBMCs. Receptor source: a man between 18 and 35 years old in good health and CMV-seropositive.

This clone was seen a few times. The CDR3 DNA sequence: TGTGCCAGCAGTGAAGAGGGGACAGGGGGCACTGAAGCTTTCTTT. Protein: CASSEEGTGGTEAFF. The rearrangement uses TRBV6-1 and TRBJ1-1, with 11 bases aligning to TRBD1. CDR3 length: 15 amino acids. The V gene's germline CDR1 is MNHNS and CDR2 SASEGT. J gave up 4 bases and V 1 base, and 2 bases lay outside the gene matches.

The J gene is TRBJ2-1, the V gene TRBV29-1; TRBD2 matches at 10 bases. Losses at the gene ends were 7 bases for V and 0 bases for J; bases not matched to a gene: 3. Germline CDR1 SQVTM, CDR2 ANQGSEA. The CDR3 is 14 amino acids. CDR3 residues: CSAGLADSYNEQFF. The DNA for the CDR3 is TGCAGCGCTGGACTAGCGGACTCCTACAATGAGCAGTTCTTC.

This chain links TRBV6-1 with TRBJ1-1; unclear D gene. The V gene's germline CDR1 is MNHNS and CDR2 SASEGT. The V and J ends lost 2 bases and 0 bases respectively, with 10 bases between them. The CDR3 sequence is 15 residues long. The CDR3 loop reads CASSESEYMNTEAFF. CDR3 bases: TGTGCCAGCAGTGAATCTGAATACATGAACACTGAAGCTTTCTTT.

This CDR3 is CASSLAGGGEGYTF. CDR3 coding DNA: TGTGCCAGCAGCTTAGCAGGCGGGGGTGAAGGCTACACCTTC. V is TRBV7-8 and J is TRBJ1-2, with D perhaps matching TRBD1 (5 bases). The germline V gene has CDR1 SGHVS and CDR2 FQNEAQ. The CDR3 is 14 amino acids. With 0 bases removed from V and 8 bases from J, the gap between germline ends came to 13 bases.

The rearrangement joins TRBV5-1 to TRBJ2-7, with D possibly being TRBD1 (6 bases). Germline V gene lookup returns CDR1 SGHRS and CDR2 YFSETQ. With 0 bases removed from V and 0 bases from J, the gap between germline ends came to 7 bases. The CDR3 length is 14 residues. This CDR3 is CASSLETGSYEQYF. CDR3 nucleotide sequence: TGCGCCAGCAGCTTGGAGACAGGCTCCTACGAGCAGTACTTC.

The rearrangement links TRBV7-3 to TRBJ1-1, with D maybe TRBD1 (5 bases). CDR1 is SGHTA, CDR2 FQGTGA, per germline. V shed 5 bases and J shed 4 bases, with 14 bases lying between them. The CDR3 consists of 14 residues. Here the CDR3 DNA reads TGTGCCAGCAGCCCGGGGGGAGGGATCACTGAAGCTTTCTTT. This codes for CASSPGGGITEAFF.

The rearrangement joins TRBV19 to TRBJ2-5; D perhaps matches TRBD1 (5 bases). V dropped 3 bases and J dropped 2 bases, with 19 bases sitting between them. Germline-derived CDR1 and CDR2 are LNHDA and SQIVND (reference sequence). There are 17 residues in the CDR3. The CDR3 nucleotides read TGTGCCAGTAGTATGGACGCCTGGAACAAGGGGCAAGAGACCCAGTACTTC. This gives the protein CASSMDAWNKGQETQYF. Together with reference TRBV19 and TRBJ2-5, the CDR3 gives the full variable domain: DGGITQSPKYLFRKEGQNVTLSCEQNLNHDAMYWYRQDPGQGLRLIYYSQIVNDFQKGDIAEGYSVSREKKESFPLTVTSAQKNPTAFYLCASSMDAWNKGQETQYFGPGTRLLVL.

The V gene is TRBV7-2, the J gene TRBJ2-1; 10 nucleotides line up with TRBD2. J was trimmed by 7 bases and V by 2 bases; bases with no gene match: 14. Germline V gene data show CDR1 as SGHTA and CDR2 as FQGNSA. This CDR3 spans 18 amino acids. The CDR3 DNA follows: TGTGCCAGCAGCTTAATGAGGAATCTAGCGGGAGATAGAAATGAGCAGTTCTTC. This translates into CASSLMRNLAGDRNEQFF. The entire variable domain, with the rest obtained from reference TRBV7-2 and TRBJ2-1, is as follows: GAGVSQSPSNKVTEKGKDVELRCDPISGHTALYWYRQSLGQGLEFLIYFQGNSAPDKSGLPSDRFSAERTGGSVSTLTIQRTQQEDSAVYLCASSLMRNLAGDRNEQFFGPGTRLTVL.

The chain couples TRBV7-8 to TRBJ1-1, with D maybe TRBD1 (6 bases). Germline CDR1 and CDR2: SGHVS and FQNEAQ. The CDR3 is 15 amino acids. Trimming shortened V by 1 base and J by 10 bases, and 19 bases separated the two germline ends. CDR3 DNA: TGTGCCAGCAGCTTAGATCGGGGGGGGCAGGCTGGAGCTTTCTTT. Protein sequence: CASSLDRGGQAGAFF.

The chain employs TRBV9 and TRBJ2-1; 7 nucleotides match TRBD1. The CDR3 is made up of 16 amino acids. Germline CDR1 and CDR2: SGDLS and YYNGEE. Trimming cost V 0 bases and J 5 bases; bases outside gene matches: 8. The CDR3 DNA reads as TGTGCCAGCAGCGTAGGTGCGGACAGGTTCGACAATGAGCAGTTCTTC. Translating gives CASSVGADRFDNEQFF.

This chain joins TRBV30 and TRBJ1-3; no clear D. V was shortened by 3 bases and J by 4 bases, with 7 bases between the two germline ends. The CDR3 totals 12 residues. CDR1 is GTSNPN and CDR2 is SVGIG in the germline V gene (reference sequence). The CDR3 here is CAWSQTGNTIYF. CDR3 DNA sequence: TGTGCCTGGAGCCAGACAGGAAACACCATATATTTT. Together with reference TRBV30 and TRBJ1-3, the CDR3 gives the full variable domain: SQTIHQWPATLVQPVGSPLSLECTVEGTSNPNLYWYRQAAGRGLQLLFYSVGIGQISSEVPQNLSASRPQDRQFILSSKKLLLSDSGFYLCAWSQTGNTIYFGEGSWLTVV.

This chain joins TRBV5-1 and TRBJ2-2, with 7 positions matching TRBD2. The CDR3 consists of 16 residues. The V segment lost 5 bases and the J segment 2 bases; nucleotides outside the gene matches: 9. Germline-derived CDR1 and CDR2 are SGHRS and YFSETQ. Here the CDR3 reads CASSPTGLGNTGELFF. The CDR3 DNA reads TGCGCCAGCAGTCCCACCGGACTAGGAAACACCGGGGAGCTGTTTTTT.

This sequence joins TRBV27 and TRBJ1-2; D is possibly TRBD1 (5 bases). Trimming shortened V by 5 bases and J by 8 bases, and 18 bases separated the two germline ends. CDR1 is MNHEY, CDR2 SMNVEV, per germline (reference sequence). There are 14 residues in the CDR3. CDR3 in DNA: TGTGCCAGCAGTACCTCCGGGACTCTGGAAGGCTACACCTTC. Translated: CASSTSGTLEGYTF.

This sequence joins TRBV7-6 and TRBJ1-2; the match to TRBD1 covers 12 bases. Per the germline V gene, CDR1 is SGHVS and CDR2 is FNYEAQ. J gave up 0 bases and V 5 bases, and 4 bases lay outside the gene matches. CDR3 length: 16 residues. The CDR3 loop reads CASSPGTGGANYGYTF. CDR3 nucleotides: TGTGCCAGCAGCCCCGGGACAGGGGGCGCTAACTATGGCTACACCTTC. The full variable domain, rest sourced from reference TRBV7-6 and TRBJ1-2, is GAGVSQSPRYKVTKRGQDVALRCDPISGHVSLYWYRQALGQGPEFLTYFNYEAQQDKSGLPNDRFSAERPEGSISTLTIQRTEQRDSAMYRCASSPGTGGANYGYTFGSGTRLTVV.

The chain employs TRBV29-1 and TRBJ2-1; TRBD2 aligns across 12 bases. This CDR3 comprises 17 residues. CDR1 and CDR2 (germline): SQVTM, ANQGSEA. CDR3 loop: CGGRRLAGASPNNEQFF. The CDR3 nucleotides are TGCGGGGGTAGGAGACTAGCGGGAGCCAGCCCAAACAATGAGCAGTTCTTC.

This clone was recorded once. This chain uses TRBV27 with TRBJ1-5; D remains ambiguous. The V gene lost 3 bases and the J gene lost 4 bases, with 10 bases spanning the gap. Germline V CDR1 and CDR2: MNHEY, SMNVEV (reference sequence). The CDR3 length is 14 residues. In DNA form, the CDR3 reads TGTGCCAGCAGTTTTTCGGGTTTTAATCAGCCCCAGCATTTT. Protein: CASSFSGFNQPQHF.

The J gene is TRBJ2-7, the V gene TRBV6-5; D perhaps matches TRBD2 (6 bases). Trimming removed 5 bases at V and 0 bases at J, with 14 bases between. Germline values: CDR1 MNHEY, CDR2 SVGAGI. This CDR3 has 15 amino acids. As DNA, the CDR3 is TGTGCCAGCAGTATTGGAGAGGGAGGCTCCTACGAGCAGTACTTC. This gives the protein CASSIGEGGSYEQYF.

This rearrangement joins TRBV30 to TRBJ1-2; 7 bases are shared with TRBD1. Germline V CDR1 and CDR2: GTSNPN, SVGIG (reference sequence). The CDR3 runs 13 residues. Trimming removed 4 bases from V and 7 bases from J; junction bases left unmatched: 9. CDR3 region: CAWTDEGAGGYTF. In DNA form, the CDR3 reads TGTGCCTGGACCGACGAGGGGGCTGGTGGCTACACCTTC.

The chain joins TRBV5-4 to TRBJ2-3; 12 bases match TRBD2. Trimming at V came to 6 bases and at J to 0 bases, leaving 8 bases not matched to a gene. Germline V CDR1 and CDR2: SGHNT, YYREEE (reference sequence). This CDR3 spans 17 amino acids. CDR3 sequence: CASTLRTSGTSTDTQYF. CDR3 DNA sequence: TGTGCCAGCACCCTGAGGACTAGCGGGACTAGCACAGATACGCAGTATTTT.

The chain couples TRBV19 to TRBJ2-5, with TRBD1 matching 10 bases. CDR1 and CDR2 (germline): LNHDA, SQIVND (reference sequence). The CDR3 contains 17 residues. The V segment lost 4 bases and the J segment 5 bases; nucleotides outside the gene matches: 13. CDR3 DNA: TGTGCCAGTAGTACTAGGGACAGGGGAGGGGGCTTGGAGACCCAGTACTTC. Protein product: CASSTRDRGGGLETQYF.

This chain joins TRBV7-2 and TRBJ2-2; TRBD2 is a possible D gene (5 bases). V was trimmed by 8 bases and J by 5 bases, leaving 15 bases between them. The CDR3 covers 14 residues. Germline loops: CDR1 SGHTA, CDR2 FQGNSA. The CDR3 region has the DNA TGTGCCAGCCCCCAACCCAGAGGGACCGGGGAGCTGTTTTTT. This encodes CASPQPRGTGELFF.

To note about this clone: Other nucleotide sequences in the sample specify the same CDR3. The chain couples TRBV18 to TRBJ1-1; no clear D. This CDR3 is built from 13 residues. Trimming removed 3 bases from V and 0 bases from J, with 5 bases in between. Per germline, CDR1 KGHSH and CDR2 LQKENI. The CDR3 nucleotides read TGTGCCAGCTCACCTTCCATGAACACTGAAGCTTTCTTT. This codes for CASSPSMNTEAFF.

The CDR3 bases are TGTGCCAGTAGTTTGACGGACAGGAGAGATACGCAGTATTTT. Its translation is CASSLTDRRDTQYF. The chain recombines TRBV19 with TRBJ2-3; TRBD1 matches at 7 bases. Per the germline V gene, CDR1 is LNHDA and CDR2 is SQIVND (reference sequence). CDR3 length equals 14 residues. The V gene end was trimmed by 5 bases and the J gene end by 5 bases; junction bases not matched to a gene: 7.

This chain links TRBV6-1 with TRBJ1-1; D is unresolved. The germline V and J ends were trimmed by 4 bases and 3 bases, with 9 bases remaining between them. Germline V gives CDR1 MNHNS, CDR2 SASEGT. The CDR3 sequence is 13 residues long. Here the CDR3 reads CASSGGSHTEAFF. CDR3 in DNA: TGTGCCAGCAGTGGCGGGAGCCACACTGAAGCTTTCTTT.

The V gene is TRBV11-3, the J gene TRBJ2-5, with D maybe TRBD1 (5 bases). CDR3 length equals 15 residues. Germline CDR1 reads SGHNT; CDR2 reads YENEEA. Trimming removed 1 base from V and 5 bases from J, with 14 bases in between. The CDR3 nucleotides are TGTGCCAGCAGCTTAGGGCAGGGCCTGACGGAGACCCAGTACTTC. Protein sequence: CASSLGQGLTETQYF.

This sequence joins TRBV6-1 and TRBJ1-4, with a possible D match to TRBD1 (6 bases). CDR3 length: 14 amino acids. V gave up 1 base and J gave up 8 bases, with 11 bases separating them. The germline gives CDR1 MNHNS, CDR2 SASEGT. The CDR3 here is CASSEGQGWEKLFF. CDR3 coding DNA: TGTGCCAGCAGTGAAGGGCAGGGGTGGGAAAAACTGTTTTTT.

As DNA, the CDR3 is TGTGCCAGCAGTGGAGGACTAGCGGGGAAGTTCTTC. Residues: CASSGGLAGKFF. The V gene is TRBV2, the J gene TRBJ2-1, with 12 bases lining up with TRBD2. Germline-derived CDR1 and CDR2 are SNHLY and FYNNEI. This CDR3 comprises 12 residues. The V segment lost 4 bases and the J segment 14 bases; nucleotides outside the gene matches: 3.

The CDR3 spells CASSDDSEAFF. The CDR3 region has the DNA TGTGCCAGCAGTGACGACAGCGAAGCTTTCTTT. The chain combines TRBV2 with TRBJ1-1, with D possibly matching TRBD1 (5 bases). The germline CDR1 and CDR2 sequences are SNHLY and FYNNEI. V was pared by 3 bases and J by 8 bases, with 7 bases between. This CDR3 comprises 11 residues.

A single count supports this clone. This CDR3 reads CASSSNRGGNTEAFF. The CDR3 nucleotides read TGCGCCAGCAGCTCTAATAGAGGGGGGAACACTGAAGCTTTCTTT. The genes are TRBV5-1 and TRBJ1-1, with D possibly matching TRBD1 (6 bases). From germline, CDR1 is SGHRS and CDR2 YFSETQ. V was shortened by 3 bases and J by 1 base, with 13 bases between the two germline ends. This CDR3 contains 15 residues.

The J gene is TRBJ2-7, the V gene TRBV5-6, with D hard to call. V lost 3 bases, J lost 6 bases, and 13 bases lay in between. Germline CDR1 SGHDT, CDR2 YYEEEE. This CDR3 has 13 amino acids. CDR3 sequence (DNA): TGTGCCAGCAGCTCGGGTGGGTCCCCCGAGCAGTACTTC. Translated: CASSSGGSPEQYF.

The V call is TRBV7-9, the J call TRBJ1-3; D is possibly TRBD1 (6 bases). The V end lost 4 bases, the J end lost 4 bases, and 17 bases lay between the germline ends. Looked up from germline, CDR1 is SEHNR and CDR2 is FQNEAQ (reference sequence). The CDR3 is 16 amino acids. The DNA for the CDR3 is TGTGCCAGCAGCTCCCCAACGACAGGAGCAGGAAACACCATATATTTT. Encoded protein: CASSSPTTGAGNTIYF.

This clone was seen only a few times. The chain recombines TRBV14 with TRBJ2-7; no firm D call. From germline, CDR1 is SGHDN and CDR2 FVKESK. CDR3 size: 13 residues. The V end was cut by 1 base, the J end by 3 bases, with 7 bases between. CDR3 amino acids: CASSQGVFYEQYF. Here the CDR3 DNA reads TGTGCCAGCAGCCAAGGAGTTTTCTACGAGCAGTACTTC. The whole variable domain, filled in from reference TRBV14 and TRBJ2-7, reads EAGVTQFPSHSVIEKGQTVTLRCDPISGHDNLYWYRRVMGKEIKFLLHFVKESKQDESGMPNNRFLAERTGGTYSTLKVQPAELEDSGVYFCASSQGVFYEQYFGPGTRLTVT.